These 23 T cell receptor beta chains were all obtained from the same sample, sequenced in a study of blood T cells in healthy people across ages. A sample-barcoded 5' primer and a J-beta primer mix were used in a second PCR of roughly 7 to 11 cycles. From the 5' RACE reads, TCRdb called clonotypes with MiXCR, one entry per CDR3 protein. The sample records 650,000 to 700,000 distinct CDR3 sequences, 52% being singletons. The sequenced material came from blood. These receptors were taken from a woman over 75 in good health.

The V gene is TRBV12-3 or TRBV12-4, the J gene TRBJ2-1; 10 nucleotides agree with TRBD2. The better agreement between TRBJ2-7 and the DNA end casts doubt on the J call. The length of the CDR3 is 17 residues. The CDR3, as DNA: TGTGCCAGCAGTTTAGCGTTTAGCGGGGGGACCGCTGGCGAGCAGTACTTC. This translates into CASSLAFSGGTAGEQYF.

The genes are TRBV20-1 and TRBJ2-3; the D gene is possibly TRBD2 (6 bases). V was shortened by 2 bases and J by 0 bases, with 12 bases between the two germline ends. The CDR3 is made up of 15 amino acids. Germline V gene lookup returns CDR1 DFQATT and CDR2 SNEGSKA (reference sequence). The CDR3 DNA reads TGCAGTGCTAGACCGGGGGATCGGAGCACAGATACGCAGTATTTT. It encodes CSARPGDRSTDTQYF.

This chain links TRBV13 with TRBJ1-1, with a weak D call TRBD1 (6 bases). Germline lookup yields CDR1 PRHDT and CDR2 FYEKMQ (reference sequence). The germline V and J ends were trimmed by 4 bases and 4 bases, with 19 bases remaining between them. The CDR3 has 16 amino acids. CDR3 in DNA: TGTGCCAGCAGCTCCCCCCCTGGACAGACGCGCACTGAAGCTTTCTTT. Its protein product is CASSSPPGQTRTEAFF.

The V call is TRBV4-1, the J call TRBJ2-1; the D is unclear. V gave up 1 base and J gave up 11 bases, with 9 bases separating them. Germline lookup yields CDR1 MGHRA and CDR2 YSYEKL. The CDR3 runs to 12 residues. DNA of the CDR3: TGCGCCAGCAGCCAAGTTCGGAGTCAGCAGTTCTTC. This codes for CASSQVRSQQFF.

Of note for this clonotype: The junction departs from germline at one end; a sequencing error may be responsible. The gene calls are TRBV20-1 and TRBJ1-2; 9 positions match TRBD1. The germline V gene has CDR1 DFQATT and CDR2 SNEGSKA (reference sequence). This CDR3 has 16 amino acids. CDR3 protein: CSAREAGTGINHGYTF. CDR3 nucleotides: TGCAGTGCTAGAGAGGCCGGGACAGGGATTAACCATGGCTACACCTTC.

The chain couples TRBV7-3 to TRBJ2-2; 8 bases match TRBD2. This CDR3 contains 16 residues. Per germline, CDR1 SGHTA and CDR2 FQGTGA. Trimming at V came to 4 bases and at J to 0 bases, leaving 4 bases not matched to a gene. The CDR3 DNA sequence: TGTGCCAGCAGCTCCTTTAGCGGGACGAACACCGGGGAGCTGTTTTTT. Its protein product is CASSSFSGTNTGELFF.

This clonotype was recorded many times. The V call is TRBV18, the J call TRBJ2-5; 7 nucleotides match TRBD1. The germline CDR1 and CDR2 sequences are KGHSH and LQKENI. V was clipped by 0 bases and J by 0 bases; unmatched bases: 7. The CDR3 spans 17 residues. CDR3 region: CASSPPTRTGHQETQYF. DNA for the CDR3: TGTGCCAGCTCACCACCTACCAGGACAGGACACCAAGAGACCCAGTACTTC.

This clonotype was found many times. The CDR3 DNA sequence: TGTGCCAGCAGCCAGCTCGGGGGGGCCTACGAGCAGTACTTC. Translating it yields CASSQLGGAYEQYF. The chain carries TRBV3-1 and TRBJ2-7, with 8 bases identical to TRBD2. From germline, CDR1 is LGHDT and CDR2 YNNKEL (reference sequence). V was pared by 3 bases and J by 2 bases, with 3 bases of the junction left unmatched. This CDR3 has 14 amino acids.

The gene calls are TRBV3-1 and TRBJ2-5; D is possibly TRBD1 (5 bases). CDR1 and CDR2 (germline): LGHDT, YNNKEL (reference sequence). Trimming took off 4 bases at V and 13 bases at J, with 22 bases between the two ends. This CDR3 contains 14 residues. The CDR3 reads CASSPSAGFVRAYF. CDR3 DNA sequence: TGTGCCAGCAGCCCTTCGGCAGGGTTTGTCCGCGCGTACTTC.

This clonotype appeared a few times. The rearrangement joins TRBV6-5 to TRBJ2-5; D is possibly TRBD2 (5 bases). The CDR3 covers 13 residues. The V end was cut by 5 bases, the J end by 7 bases, with 14 bases between. The germline V gene has CDR1 MNHEY and CDR2 SVGAGI. As DNA, the CDR3 is TGTGCCAGCAGTGACTGGGGTCGGGGGACCCAGTACTTC. It is translated as CASSDWGRGTQYF.

This clonotype was seen only once. The J gene is TRBJ2-1, the V gene TRBV7-9; D not resolved. This CDR3 has 17 amino acids. Germline V CDR1 and CDR2: SEHNR, FQNEAQ (reference sequence). Trimming stripped 5 bases from V and 8 bases from J, with 25 bases between. As DNA, the CDR3 is TGTGCCAGCAGCCTCTCCGCCTTCGGGCAGTATCGCGATGAGCAGTTCTTC. Protein sequence: CASSLSAFGQYRDEQFF.

V and J are TRBV4-1 and TRBJ2-5; D gene unclear. The J call may be incorrect, as the DNA end agrees better with TRBJ2-7. Germline CDR1 is MGHRA and CDR2 is YSYEKL. There are 14 residues in the CDR3. The CDR3 here is CASSQALISYEQYF. The DNA of the CDR3 is TGCGCCAGCAGCCAGGCCCTAATCAGCTACGAGCAGTACTTC.

The chain joins TRBV7-9 to TRBJ1-4; 9 nucleotides line up with TRBD1. V lost 6 bases to trimming and J lost 7 bases; unmatched junction nucleotides: 9. There are 15 residues in the CDR3. Germline loops: CDR1 SEHNR, CDR2 FQNEAQ (reference sequence). The CDR3 loop is CASSFRTGAVEKLFF. The DNA of the CDR3 is TGTGCCAGCAGTTTCCGGACAGGGGCGGTTGAAAAACTGTTTTTT.

The V gene is TRBV14, the J gene TRBJ2-3; D not resolved. Germline CDR1 SGHDN, CDR2 FVKESK. Trimming removed 3 bases from V and 1 base from J, with 5 bases in between. There are 13 residues in the CDR3. CDR3 sequence reads: CASSHTGTDTQYF. Here the CDR3 DNA reads TGTGCCAGCAGCCATACTGGCACAGATACGCAGTATTTT.

V usage is TRBV18 and J usage is TRBJ1-6, with D possibly matching TRBD1 (6 bases). V dropped 6 bases and J dropped 10 bases, with 22 bases sitting between them. The CDR3 contains 16 residues. CDR1 and CDR2 from the germline V gene are KGHSH and LQKENI. The CDR3 DNA reads as TGTGCCAGCTCGCCCACACAGGGAACGGGAGAGTCACCCCTCCACTTT. Its translation: CASSPTQGTGESPLHF.

V gene TRBV20-1 combines with J gene TRBJ1-3; no reliable D call. CDR1 is DFQATT and CDR2 is SNEGSKA in the germline V gene (reference sequence). The V gene lost 1 base and the J gene lost 0 bases, with 19 bases spanning the gap. CDR3 length equals 18 residues. DNA for the CDR3: TGCAGTGCTAGAGCCCCCGAGAGAGGGTCCTTCTCTGGAAACACCATATATTTT. Translating it yields CSARAPERGSFSGNTIYF.

Ten or more counts support this clonotype. This chain uses TRBV7-9 with TRBJ2-3; the D is unclear. Germline lookup yields CDR1 SEHNR and CDR2 FQNEAQ (reference sequence). The CDR3 covers 15 residues. Trimming shortened V by 1 base and J by 4 bases, and 12 bases separated the two germline ends. The CDR3 sequence is CASSLDQLYPDTQYF. The CDR3 region has the DNA TGTGCCAGCAGCTTAGACCAGTTGTACCCAGATACGCAGTATTTT. The entire variable domain, with the rest obtained from reference TRBV7-9 and TRBJ2-3, is as follows: DTGVSQNPRHKITKRGQNVTFRCDPISEHNRLYWYRQTLGQGPEFLTYFQNEAQLEKSRLLSDRFSAERPKGSFSTLEIQRTEQGDSAMYLCASSLDQLYPDTQYFGPGTRLTVL.

This clonotype was counted many times. Here the CDR3 DNA reads TGCAGCGTACAGGGGGCGGAAAATCAAGAGACCCAGTACTTC. Amino acids: CSVQGAENQETQYF. V is TRBV29-1 and J is TRBJ2-5; the match to TRBD1 covers 9 bases. The CDR3 spans 14 residues. Trimming took 6 bases from V and 2 from J; bases not matched to a gene: 7. CDR1 is SQVTM and CDR2 is ANQGSEA in the germline V gene.

The DNA of the CDR3 is TGTGCCAGCAGCGGGTGGCGGGGGGGGTTTAATGAGCAGTTCTTC. Translating gives CASSGWRGGFNEQFF. V and J are TRBV9 and TRBJ2-1, with 9 nucleotides matching TRBD2. After removal of 3 bases from V and 7 bases from J, the junction contained 8 bases not matched to a gene. The CDR3 is 15 amino acids. Germline loops: CDR1 SGDLS, CDR2 YYNGEE.

J is TRBJ2-6 and V is TRBV29-1, with D possibly TRBD2 on 5 matching bases. Looked up from germline, CDR1 is SQVTM and CDR2 is ANQGSEA. The length of the CDR3 is 14 residues. Trimming pared 5 bases from V and 0 bases from J, leaving 8 bases between. The CDR3 is CSVYEGSGANVLTF. As DNA, the CDR3 is TGCAGCGTTTACGAGGGCTCTGGGGCCAACGTCCTGACTTTC.

The V and J genes are TRBV10-3 and TRBJ2-2; the match to TRBD1 covers 7 bases. CDR3 size: 16 residues. Per germline, CDR1 ENHRY and CDR2 SYGVKD. V shed 6 bases and J 6 bases; nucleotides not matched to a gene: 13. The CDR3 is CAISPQKQGISGELFF. The CDR3 DNA reads as TGTGCCATCAGCCCCCAAAAACAGGGGATCTCCGGGGAGCTGTTTTTT.

This clonotype was seen many times. A much larger clone differs from this one at a single base, so this may be a read error. This chain uses TRBV6-5 with TRBJ2-4; D possibly corresponds to TRBD2 (5 bases). The CDR3 is 16 residues long. The germline V and J ends were trimmed by 0 bases and 1 base, with 10 bases remaining between them. CDR1 is MNHEY and CDR2 is SVGAGI in the germline V gene. The CDR3 protein is CASSYSRDGAKNIQYF. CDR3 DNA: TGTGCCAGCAGTTACTCCCGGGATGGGGCCAAAAACATTCAGTACTTC.

This clonotype has at least ten counts. The chain carries TRBV27 and TRBJ2-5; 12 bases map to TRBD2. In germline, CDR1 is MNHEY, CDR2 SMNVEV (reference sequence). The CDR3 runs to 15 residues. After removal of 6 bases from V and 4 bases from J, the junction contained 6 bases not matched to a gene. The CDR3, as DNA: TGTGCCAGCAGCCTCGGACTAGCGGGGAGAGAGACCCAGTACTTC. Amino acid sequence: CASSLGLAGRETQYF.